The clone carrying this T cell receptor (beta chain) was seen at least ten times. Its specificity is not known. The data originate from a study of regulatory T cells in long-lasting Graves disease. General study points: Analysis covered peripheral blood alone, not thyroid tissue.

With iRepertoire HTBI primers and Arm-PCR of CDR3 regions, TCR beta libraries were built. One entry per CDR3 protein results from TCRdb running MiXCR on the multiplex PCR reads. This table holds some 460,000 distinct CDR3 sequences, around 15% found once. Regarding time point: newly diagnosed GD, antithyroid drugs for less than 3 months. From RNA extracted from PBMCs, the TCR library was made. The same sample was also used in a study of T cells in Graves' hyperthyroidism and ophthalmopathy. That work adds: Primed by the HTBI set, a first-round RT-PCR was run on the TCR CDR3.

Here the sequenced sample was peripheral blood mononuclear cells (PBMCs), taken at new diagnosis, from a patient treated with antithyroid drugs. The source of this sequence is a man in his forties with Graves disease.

DNA of the CDR3: TGTGCCAGCAGTACAATGGGTCGGAACAATCAGCCCCAGCATTTT. Its protein product is CASSTMGRNNQPQHF. This rearrangement joins TRBV28 to TRBJ1-5, with unresolved D. The ends were cut back, 5 bases at V and 3 bases at J, with 14 bases in the middle. Germline CDR1 is MDHEN and CDR2 is SYDVKM. The CDR3 loop spans 15 amino acids.